Listed below are T cell receptor beta chains from one sample, sequenced in a study of CD8 T cells in ankylosing spondylitis. MiXCR was run by TCRdb on the 5' RACE reads, yielding one entry per CDR3 protein. The sample includes hundreds of thousands of distinct CDR3 sequences, roughly 26% of them seen just once. Sequencing was done on a sample of blood, either unsorted or a sorted T cell fraction (not recorded which). The source is a male donor with ankylosing spondylitis. Each CDR3 is given without its conserved first and last residue. The order of the fields is V gene, J gene, CDR3 protein.

v_call: TRBV14; j_call: TRBJ2-6; cdr3_aa: ASSLGSGTSGANVLT
v_call: TRBV5-1; j_call: TRBJ1-1; cdr3_aa: ASSLTGTQRRTF
v_call: TRBV12-3/TRBV12-4; j_call: TRBJ2-1; cdr3_aa: ASSPLLRLAGYNEQF
v_call: TRBV2; j_call: TRBJ2-3; cdr3_aa: GGGYSTDTQY
v_call: TRBV5-1; j_call: TRBJ1-1; cdr3_aa: ASSLNSWQAAEAF
v_call: TRBV3-1; j_call: TRBJ1-1; cdr3_aa: ASSQPGQGVTEAF
v_call: TRBV6-1; j_call: TRBJ1-1; cdr3_aa: ASSRVGTTEAF
v_call: TRBV4-2; j_call: TRBJ2-5; cdr3_aa: ASSQGGLAEETQY
v_call: TRBV20-1; j_call: TRBJ2-7; cdr3_aa: SAPEGTSGNYEQY
v_call: TRBV7-9; j_call: TRBJ2-7; cdr3_aa: ASSPRGTYEQY
v_call: TRBV27; j_call: TRBJ2-7; cdr3_aa: ASSSTWTVYEQY
v_call: TRBV3-1; j_call: TRBJ1-1; cdr3_aa: ASSRPSTEAF
v_call: TRBV6-2/TRBV6-3; j_call: TRBJ1-4; cdr3_aa: ASRPEIHRYPS
v_call: TRBV11-2; j_call: TRBJ2-3; cdr3_aa: ASSPTWTDTQY
v_call: TRBV5-6; j_call: TRBJ1-3; cdr3_aa: ASSLVDRGPGNTIY
v_call: TRBV29-1; j_call: TRBJ2-1; cdr3_aa: SAVLAGDEQF
v_call: TRBV10-3; j_call: TRBJ2-5; cdr3_aa: AISPGLQETQY
v_call: TRBV12-3/TRBV12-4; j_call: TRBJ1-1; cdr3_aa: ASSFRRGRAF
v_call: TRBV28; j_call: TRBJ2-3; cdr3_aa: ASSPEVLRRSQTDTQY
v_call: TRBV4-1; j_call: TRBJ1-2; cdr3_aa: TSSPRDEYGYT
v_call: TRBV7-2; j_call: TRBJ1-5; cdr3_aa: ASTPGDSSNQPQH
v_call: TRBV29-1; j_call: TRBJ2-3; cdr3_aa: SVRASGMDTQY
v_call: TRBV14; j_call: TRBJ2-5; cdr3_aa: ASSQVASWGETQY
v_call: TRBV12-3/TRBV12-4; j_call: TRBJ2-1; cdr3_aa: ASKRQASYNEQF
v_call: TRBV7-9; j_call: TRBJ2-1; cdr3_aa: ASSTSPLYNEQF
v_call: TRBV28; j_call: TRBJ1-5; cdr3_aa: ASRKGLSNQPQH
v_call: TRBV5-1; j_call: TRBJ2-3; cdr3_aa: ASSLGPLPPLTHDTQY
v_call: TRBV5-1; j_call: TRBJ2-7; cdr3_aa: ASSSGTGGYEQY
v_call: TRBV7-6; j_call: TRBJ2-3; cdr3_aa: ASSTPGLATDTQY
v_call: TRBV12-5; j_call: TRBJ2-1; cdr3_aa: ASGLADVSEQF
v_call: TRBV5-1; j_call: TRBJ2-2; cdr3_aa: ASSLMGQGRTGELF
v_call: TRBV11-3; j_call: TRBJ1-1; cdr3_aa: ASSARPRKGTEAF
v_call: TRBV7-9; j_call: TRBJ2-3; cdr3_aa: ASSFRLATDTQY
v_call: TRBV20-1; j_call: TRBJ1-2; cdr3_aa: SGQDNYGYT
v_call: TRBV20-1; j_call: TRBJ2-5; cdr3_aa: SARDWQPERMLTQY
v_call: TRBV3-1; j_call: TRBJ2-5; cdr3_aa: ASSHNSLQETQY
v_call: TRBV2; j_call: TRBJ2-1; cdr3_aa: ASSPTGLAGSSYNEQF
v_call: TRBV7-9; j_call: TRBJ2-1; cdr3_aa: ASSLDVGGEQF
v_call: TRBV15; j_call: TRBJ2-5; cdr3_aa: ATSRDAGVETQY
v_call: TRBV5-1; j_call: TRBJ2-1; cdr3_aa: ASSLGGSGRNNEQF
v_call: TRBV20-1; j_call: TRBJ2-7; cdr3_aa: SAPGTLLEQY
v_call: TRBV5-1; j_call: TRBJ2-2; cdr3_aa: ASSSGTSGHTGELF
v_call: TRBV5-1; j_call: TRBJ2-3; cdr3_aa: ASSPLGGGTDTQY
v_call: TRBV5-6; j_call: TRBJ1-1; cdr3_aa: ASSLRDTENTEAF
v_call: TRBV2; j_call: TRBJ2-5; cdr3_aa: ASNKQGAQETQY
v_call: TRBV11-2; j_call: TRBJ2-5; cdr3_aa: ASSKDPGGGTQY
v_call: TRBV14; j_call: TRBJ2-1; cdr3_aa: ASSPGRFTEQF
v_call: TRBV20-1; j_call: TRBJ2-2; cdr3_aa: SARPSANTGELF
v_call: TRBV20-1; j_call: TRBJ2-1; cdr3_aa: SARDPRRSTGGYNEQF
v_call: TRBV5-1; j_call: TRBJ1-4; cdr3_aa: ASSPGGTEVELF
v_call: TRBV10-1; j_call: TRBJ1-6; cdr3_aa: ANSLDRGDSPLH
v_call: TRBV5-1; j_call: TRBJ2-1; cdr3_aa: ASSLGEPVNEQF
v_call: TRBV12-3/TRBV12-4; j_call: TRBJ1-1; cdr3_aa: ASSLKGDTEAF
v_call: TRBV12-3/TRBV12-4; j_call: TRBJ1-6; cdr3_aa: ASSLRGDNSPLH
v_call: TRBV21-1; j_call: TRBJ2-1; cdr3_aa: ASSPLWRQEQF